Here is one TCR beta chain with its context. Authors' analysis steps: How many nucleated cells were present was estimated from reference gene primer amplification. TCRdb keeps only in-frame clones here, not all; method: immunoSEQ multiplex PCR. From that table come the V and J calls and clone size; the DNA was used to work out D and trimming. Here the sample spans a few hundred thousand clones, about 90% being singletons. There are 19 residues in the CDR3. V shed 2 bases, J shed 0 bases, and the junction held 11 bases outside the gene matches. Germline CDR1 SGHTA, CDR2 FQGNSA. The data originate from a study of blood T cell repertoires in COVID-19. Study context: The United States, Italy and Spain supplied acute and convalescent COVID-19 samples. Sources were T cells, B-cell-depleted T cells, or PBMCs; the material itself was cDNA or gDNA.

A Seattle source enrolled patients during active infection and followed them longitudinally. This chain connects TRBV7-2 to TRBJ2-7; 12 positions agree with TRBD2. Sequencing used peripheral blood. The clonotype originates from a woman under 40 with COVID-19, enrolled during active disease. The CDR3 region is CASSLRALAGGGSSYEQYF. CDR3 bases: TGTGCCAGCAGCTTACGCGCACTAGCGGGGGGTGGAAGCTCCTACGAGCAGTACTTC.